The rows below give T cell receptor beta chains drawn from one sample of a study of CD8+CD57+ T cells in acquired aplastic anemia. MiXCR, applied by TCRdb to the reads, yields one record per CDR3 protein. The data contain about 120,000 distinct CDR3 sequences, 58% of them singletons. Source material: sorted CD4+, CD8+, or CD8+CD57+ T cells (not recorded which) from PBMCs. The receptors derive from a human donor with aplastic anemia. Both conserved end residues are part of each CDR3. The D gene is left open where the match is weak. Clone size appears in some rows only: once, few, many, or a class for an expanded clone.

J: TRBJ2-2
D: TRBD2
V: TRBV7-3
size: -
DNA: TGTGCCAGCAGCCCTTCGGGGGGAGGGGAGCTGTTTTTT
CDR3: CASSPSGGGELFF

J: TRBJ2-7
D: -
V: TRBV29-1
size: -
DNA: TGCAGCGTTGAAGGTGTGCCGGGGCTCTACGAGCAGTACTTC
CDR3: CSVEGVPGLYEQYF

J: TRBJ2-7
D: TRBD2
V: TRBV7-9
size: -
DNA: TGTGCCAGCAGCCCTAGCGGGAGGGCGTACGAGCAGTACTTC
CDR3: CASSPSGRAYEQYF

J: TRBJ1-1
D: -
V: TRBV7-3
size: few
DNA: TGTGCCAGCAGCATGCAGATGAACACTGAAGCTTTCTTT
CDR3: CASSMQMNTEAFF

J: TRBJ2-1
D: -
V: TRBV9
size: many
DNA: TGTGCCAGCAGCGTAGCTACGTGGCAGGGACCCATGGATGAGCAGTTCTTC
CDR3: CASSVATWQGPMDEQFF

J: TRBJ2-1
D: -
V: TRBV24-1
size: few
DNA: TGTGCCAGCGGATATATGATCTCCTACAATGAGCAGTTCTTC
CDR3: CASGYMISYNEQFF

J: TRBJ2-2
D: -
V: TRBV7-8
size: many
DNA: TGTGCCAGCAGCTTAAGCGGCGGGAAGAACACCGGGGAGCTGTTTTTT
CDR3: CASSLSGGKNTGELFF

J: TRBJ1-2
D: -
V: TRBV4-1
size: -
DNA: TGCGCCAGCAGCCAATCGGGTGGCTACACCTTC
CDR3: CASSQSGGYTF

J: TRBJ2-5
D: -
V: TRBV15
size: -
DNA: TGTGCCACCAGCAGTGGTCCCAGCAAGTCGGCAGGTCCCCCTGGGGAGACCCAGTACTTC
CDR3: CATSSGPSKSAGPPGETQYF

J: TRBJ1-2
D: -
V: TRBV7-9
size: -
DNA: TGTGCCAGCAGCCGGGGCAGCTCTAACTATGGCTACACCTTC
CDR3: CASSRGSSNYGYTF

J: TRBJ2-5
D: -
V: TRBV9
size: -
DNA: TGTGCCAGCAGCGTAGGAGGGAGAGAGACCCAGTACTTC
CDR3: CASSVGGRETQYF

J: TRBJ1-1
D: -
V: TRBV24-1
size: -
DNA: TGTGCCACCCAGGAGCAGGCTAACACTGAAGCTTTCTTT
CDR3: CATQEQANTEAFF

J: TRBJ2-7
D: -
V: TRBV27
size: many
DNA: TGTGCCAGCAGTTTAGGGATGGACTACGAGCAGTACTTC
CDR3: CASSLGMDYEQYF